One sample yielded the 17 T cell receptor beta chains listed below, sequenced in a study of monozygotic twins with inflammatory bowel disease. From its re-call of the 5' RACE reads, TCRdb lists each CDR3 protein once, without DNA. The sample totals around 140,000 distinct CDR3 sequences; its top ten clones hold 2% to 2.5%. The sequenced sample was blood. These receptor sequences come from a human donor with ulcerative colitis or Crohn's disease, or a healthy co-twin of an affected twin (not recorded which).

The gene calls are TRBV5-1 and TRBJ2-7; TCRdb's D call, TRBD1, is unchecked because there is no DNA. CDR1 and CDR2 (germline): SGHRS, YFSETQ. This CDR3 spans 13 amino acids. CDR3 loop: CASSPPDSYEQYF.

The CDR3 loop reads CASSLVRAADTEAFF. The chain recombines TRBV7-2 with TRBJ1-1; absent DNA, TCRdb's TRBD1 call cannot be checked. The CDR3 extends over 15 amino acids. Germline V gives CDR1 SGHTA, CDR2 FQGNSA.

The chain joins TRBV11-2 to TRBJ2-7. CDR1 and CDR2 from the germline V gene are SGHAT and FQNNGV. The CDR3 extends over 12 amino acids. The CDR3 is CASSPHECEQYF.

The V gene is TRBV5-1, the J gene TRBJ1-5; checking the TCRdb D call of TRBD1 is not possible without DNA. Per germline, CDR1 SGHRS and CDR2 YFSETQ. This CDR3 is built from 16 residues. This CDR3 reads CASSLDLSGNNQPQHF.

The chain links TRBV11-1 to TRBJ2-3; TCRdb proposes TRBD1, but this gene call is untestable without DNA. Germline V CDR1 and CDR2: SGHAT, FQDESV (reference sequence). This CDR3 is built from 18 residues. The CDR3 sequence is CASSNGAEGRWNTDTQYF. The whole variable domain, remainder taken from reference TRBV11-1 and TRBJ2-3, is EAEVAQSPRYKITEKSQAVAFWCDPISGHATLYWYRQILGQGPELLVQFQDESVVDDSQLPKDRFSAERLKGVDSTLKIQPAELGDSAMYLCASSNGAEGRWNTDTQYFGPGTRLTVL.

The V and J genes are TRBV20-1 and TRBJ2-2; the TRBD2 assignment by TCRdb is unverifiable without DNA. The CDR3 loop spans 16 amino acids. Looked up from germline, CDR1 is DFQATT and CDR2 is SNEGSKA (reference sequence). This CDR3 is CSARGTRSPDTGELFF.

The chain combines TRBV28 with TRBJ2-7. The CDR3 sequence is 15 residues long. Looked up from germline, CDR1 is MDHEN and CDR2 is SYDVKM. The CDR3 protein is CASSFRGNGDYEQYF.

The chain has TRBV20-1 and TRBJ2-3. The CDR3 is made up of 14 amino acids. Germline CDR1 and CDR2: DFQATT and SNEGSKA (reference sequence). This chain's CDR3 is CSARKFKMGDTQYF.

The J gene is TRBJ1-1, the V gene TRBV20-1; TCRdb lists TRBD1, though no DNA is available to test this call. The CDR3 consists of 14 residues. From germline, CDR1 is DFQATT and CDR2 SNEGSKA (reference sequence). The CDR3 sequence: CSARWGRGRAEAFF.

The chain links TRBV7-6 to TRBJ2-2. Germline V gene lookup returns CDR1 SGHVS and CDR2 FNYEAQ. The CDR3 has 13 amino acids. CDR3 residues: CANRDSNTGELFF.

The V gene is TRBV20-1, the J gene TRBJ2-5; the D call of TRBD1 rests on TCRdb alone, since no DNA is present to check it. The CDR3 loop spans 13 amino acids. Looked up from germline, CDR1 is DFQATT and CDR2 is SNEGSKA (reference sequence). Here the CDR3 reads CSASGRGQETQYF.

The J gene is TRBJ2-4, the V gene TRBV6-4; the TCRdb D gene call, TRBD1, has no DNA to confirm it. This CDR3 is built from 14 residues. Germline CDR1 is MRHNA and CDR2 is SNTAGT. The CDR3 reads CASSDGTGSNIQYF.

The V and J genes are TRBV4-2 and TRBJ2-5. The CDR3 extends over 14 amino acids. CDR1 is LGHNA and CDR2 is YNFKEQ in the germline V gene. The CDR3: CASSQQILEETQYF.

The chain recombines TRBV20-1 with TRBJ2-1. CDR1 and CDR2 from the germline V gene are DFQATT and SNEGSKA (reference sequence). This CDR3 has 16 amino acids. CDR3: CSALALAGSSYNEQFF.

V gene TRBV20-1 combines with J gene TRBJ1-5; TCRdb outputs TRBD1, but without DNA this stays unchecked. The length of the CDR3 is 13 residues. The germline V gene has CDR1 DFQATT and CDR2 SNEGSKA (reference sequence). CDR3: CSAKGQEHQPQHF.

The chain is built from TRBV20-1 and TRBJ1-4; the D gene TCRdb calls, TRBD1, cannot be checked with no DNA. Germline V lookup: CDR1 DFQATT, CDR2 SNEGSKA (reference sequence). The CDR3 is made up of 14 amino acids. The CDR3 sequence: CSANSGPTNEKLFF.

J is TRBJ2-5 and V is TRBV12-3 or TRBV12-4; lacking DNA, the TRBD2 call made by TCRdb goes unchecked. This CDR3 comprises 13 residues. The CDR3 reads CASSPGYRETQYF.